This TCR beta chain was recorded in a study of blood T cell repertoires in COVID-19. Original processing notes: Quantification of nucleated cells was approximated via reference gene primer amplification. The assay was immunoSEQ multiplex PCR, and TCRdb's table has in-frame clones only and misses some. That table furnishes V, J and clone size, whereas the DNA furnished D and trimming. Of a few hundred thousand clones detected, 86% appear once; the ten largest clones hold around 9.5%. V shed 0 bases and J shed 15 bases, with 14 bases lying between them. Per germline, CDR1 WSHSY and CDR2 SAAADI. The CDR3 runs to 13 residues.

The sequence was collected from a man between 35 and 55 years old who had recovered from COVID-19. The sequenced sample was peripheral blood. The rearrangement uses TRBV10-2 and TRBJ1-4; D is undetermined. The CDR3 sequence is CASSESSGKKMFF. In DNA form, the CDR3 reads TGCGCCAGCAGTGAGTCTTCGGGGAAAAAGATGTTTTTT.